One sample yielded the 28 T cell receptor beta chains listed below, sequenced in a study of cytomegalovirus exposure and HLA in healthy donors. 60 Vbeta and 13 Jbeta primers were used in PCR. Sequencing was performed with immunoSEQ multiplex PCR; in TCRdb, only in-frame clones are kept and a portion is missing. Found here are about 110,000 clones, approximately 80% of them singletons; the top ten hold less than 7.5%. Sample: PBMCs. These TCRs come from a man between 25 and 39 years old in good health and CMV-seropositive.

This clone showed up just a few times. J is TRBJ1-2 and V is TRBV4-1; 7 bases fit TRBD1. CDR1 and CDR2 (germline): MGHRA, YSYEKL. J was trimmed by 4 bases and V by 4 bases; bases with no gene match: 9. The CDR3 is 15 residues long. CDR3 coding DNA: TGCGCCAGCAGCCCCGACGACAGGGAACCCTATGGCTACACCTTC. Protein sequence: CASSPDDREPYGYTF.

The V and J genes are TRBV11-3 and TRBJ1-4; D ambiguous. The CDR3 runs to 14 residues. The V gene's germline CDR1 is SGHNT and CDR2 YENEEA. Trimming cost V 6 bases and J 8 bases, with 16 bases left between them. The CDR3 reads CASRSPGRSEKLFF. The CDR3 DNA is TGTGCCAGCAGGTCCCCGGGGAGAAGCGAAAAACTGTTTTTT.

The chain joins TRBV5-1 to TRBJ2-5; 8 bases align to TRBD2. Trimming at V came to 0 bases and at J to 5 bases, leaving 6 bases not matched to a gene. The CDR3 spans 15 residues. The germline V gene encodes CDR1 SGHRS and CDR2 YFSETQ. The CDR3 is CASSLGAGVRETQYF. As DNA, the CDR3 is TGCGCCAGCAGCTTGGGAGCGGGGGTAAGGGAGACCCAGTACTTC. The whole variable domain, remainder taken from reference TRBV5-1 and TRBJ2-5, is KAGVTQTPRYLIKTRGQQVTLSCSPISGHRSVSWYQQTPGQGLQFLFEYFSETQRNKGNFPGRFSGRQFSNSRSEMNVSTLELGDSALYLCASSLGAGVRETQYFGPGTRLLVL.

The chain employs TRBV5-5 and TRBJ2-7; TRBD1 is a possible D gene (5 bases). Germline V lookup: CDR1 SGHKS, CDR2 YYEKEE (reference sequence). There are 13 residues in the CDR3. Trimming pared 0 bases from V and 6 bases from J, leaving 10 bases between. CDR3 nucleotide sequence: TGTGCCAGCAGCTTGGGGACAATTAGCGAGCAGTACTTC. Protein: CASSLGTISEQYF.

The V and J genes are TRBV30 and TRBJ1-1; 8 nucleotides match TRBD1. V gave up 8 bases and J gave up 11 bases; unmatched junction bases: 7. Germline V CDR1 and CDR2: GTSNPN, SVGIG (reference sequence). This CDR3 is built from 10 residues. The CDR3 sequence: CAQGDRKAFF. The CDR3 DNA reads TGTGCCCAGGGGGACAGGAAGGCTTTCTTT.

The V gene is TRBV11-3, the J gene TRBJ2-7, with 8 nucleotides matching TRBD2. Germline CDR1 SGHNT, CDR2 YENEEA. Trimming at V came to 5 bases and at J to 5 bases, leaving 5 bases not matched to a gene. CDR3 size: 13 residues. The CDR3 sequence: CASSQNGGDEQYF. The CDR3 DNA follows: TGTGCCAGCAGCCAAAACGGGGGGGACGAGCAGTACTTC. Full variable domain (outside the CDR3, taken from reference TRBV11-3 and TRBJ2-7): EAGVVQSPRYKIIEKKQPVAFWCNPISGHNTLYWYLQNLGQGPELLIRYENEEAVDDSQLPKDRFSAERLKGVDSTLKIQPAELGDSAVYLCASSQNGGDEQYFGPGTRLTVT.

This chain connects TRBV11-3 to TRBJ1-1, with TRBD1 identical over 7 bases. V shed 8 bases and J 4 bases; nucleotides not matched to a gene: 7. CDR3 size: 13 residues. Germline-derived CDR1 and CDR2 are SGHNT and YENEEA. In DNA, the CDR3 is TGTGCCAGCTCCAGGACAGGTGCCACTGAAGCTTTCTTT. Translating it yields CASSRTGATEAFF.

This chain links TRBV9 with TRBJ2-5; D not resolved. Trimming took off 3 bases at V and 3 bases at J, with 6 bases between the two ends. Germline V gives CDR1 SGDLS, CDR2 YYNGEE. CDR3 length: 12 residues. CDR3 protein: CASSGLKETQYF. The CDR3 coding sequence is TGTGCCAGCAGCGGCCTAAAAGAGACCCAGTACTTC.

This chain connects TRBV5-1 to TRBJ1-2; D call uncertain. V lost 1 base and J lost 0, with 4 bases in between. Germline CDR1 SGHRS, CDR2 YFSETQ. The CDR3 is 13 residues long. The CDR3 sequence: CASSLTANYGYTF. CDR3 DNA: TGCGCCAGCAGCTTGACGGCTAACTATGGCTACACCTTC.

The J gene is TRBJ1-2, the V gene TRBV6-5; tentative D call: TRBD1 (6 bases). V lost 7 bases and J lost 2, with 11 bases in between. The V gene's germline CDR1 is MNHEY and CDR2 SVGAGI. The CDR3 is 13 residues long. The DNA of the CDR3 is TGTGCCAGCACCCAACAGGGCAACTATGGCTACACCTTC. As protein: CASTQQGNYGYTF.

V and J are TRBV2 and TRBJ2-3; no clear D gene. V lost 5 bases, J lost 5 bases, and 8 bases lay in between. Per germline, CDR1 SNHLY and CDR2 FYNNEI. CDR3 length: 12 amino acids. Here the CDR3 reads CASSRQIDTQYF. The CDR3 DNA follows: TGTGCCAGCAGTCGACAAATAGATACGCAGTATTTT.

The CDR3 coding sequence is TGTGCCAGCAGGATGACAGGGGCTTCTCCCGGCTACACCTTC. Amino acid sequence: CASRMTGASPGYTF. This chain uses TRBV5-4 with TRBJ1-2; 8 positions match TRBD1. The CDR3 spans 14 residues. Germline-derived CDR1 and CDR2 are SGHNT and YYREEE (reference sequence). J lost 8 bases, V lost 5 bases, and 11 bases had no gene match.

This sequence joins TRBV5-5 and TRBJ1-1; D perhaps matches TRBD1 (5 bases). Trimming took off 1 base at V and 1 base at J, with 11 bases between the two ends. The CDR3 length is 15 residues. Germline-derived CDR1 and CDR2 are SGHKS and YYEKEE (reference sequence). The chain's CDR3 is CASSLYGGGNTEAFF. The CDR3 bases are TGTGCCAGCAGCTTGTATGGGGGGGGGAACACTGAAGCTTTCTTT.

This clone has more than one count but fewer than ten. This chain links TRBV10-2 with TRBJ2-3; TRBD2 matches 9 bases. J gave up 2 bases and V 4 bases, and 7 bases lay outside the gene matches. The CDR3 contains 16 residues. Germline V gives CDR1 WSHSY, CDR2 SAAADI. The CDR3 region has the DNA TGCGCCAGCAGTGTACAAGCGGGGGGTCACACAGATACGCAGTATTTT. Translated, it gives CASSVQAGGHTDTQYF.

CDR3 sequence reads: CASSYGQGVYEQYF. The CDR3 bases are TGTGCCAGCAGTTATGGGCAGGGGGTGTACGAGCAGTACTTC. The chain carries TRBV6-5 and TRBJ2-7; 7 bases align to TRBD1. CDR1 is MNHEY and CDR2 is SVGAGI in the germline V gene. V trimming: 3 bases; J trimming: 4 bases; junction bases outside the gene matches: 6. The CDR3 sequence is 14 residues long.

The chain has TRBV5-6 and TRBJ2-7, with 7 bases lining up with TRBD2. The V gene's germline CDR1 is SGHDT and CDR2 YYEEEE. V lost 1 base to trimming and J lost 3 bases; unmatched junction nucleotides: 10. The CDR3 is made up of 16 amino acids. In DNA, the CDR3 is TGTGCCAGCAGCTTGAAGTTGCAGGGACTATACTACGAGCAGTACTTC. It specifies CASSLKLQGLYYEQYF.

This clone was seen more than once but under ten times. J is TRBJ1-1 and V is TRBV5-1; D unclear. This CDR3 contains 17 residues. Trimming pared 3 bases from V and 1 base from J, leaving 19 bases between. Germline loops: CDR1 SGHRS, CDR2 YFSETQ. In nucleotides, the CDR3 is TGCGCCAGCAGCTGGGCGGAGGGAAGGGCTACGAACACTGAAGCTTTCTTT. Protein product: CASSWAEGRATNTEAFF. The entire variable domain, with the rest obtained from reference TRBV5-1 and TRBJ1-1, is as follows: KAGVTQTPRYLIKTRGQQVTLSCSPISGHRSVSWYQQTPGQGLQFLFEYFSETQRNKGNFPGRFSGRQFSNSRSEMNVSTLELGDSALYLCASSWAEGRATNTEAFFGQGTRLTVV.

This clone was detected a few times. The chain uses TRBV5-1 and TRBJ2-7; D unresolved. CDR1 and CDR2 (germline): SGHRS, YFSETQ. This CDR3 is built from 11 residues. The ends were cut back, 4 bases at V and 4 bases at J, with 6 bases in the middle. CDR3 nucleotides: TGCGCCAGCAGCGATGAGTACGAGCAGTACTTC. Protein sequence: CASSDEYEQYF.

This chain joins TRBV28 and TRBJ1-5; 8 bases match TRBD1. Germline trimming cut 6 bases from V and 7 bases from J; bases unmatched to any gene: 11. This CDR3 contains 15 residues. The germline V gene encodes CDR1 MDHEN and CDR2 SYDVKM. The CDR3 region has the DNA TGTGCCAGCAGGGCAGTCGGCCAGGGGGCGCAGCCCCAGCATTTT. This translates into CASRAVGQGAQPQHF.

This clone was detected only once. The chain couples TRBV4-1 to TRBJ2-5; no clear D gene. The J call may be incorrect, as the DNA end agrees better with TRBJ2-7. CDR3 size: 17 residues. Germline assignment: CDR1 MGHRA and CDR2 YSYEKL. The DNA of the CDR3 is TGCGCCAGCAGCCATTTACCCTCGGTGGGCGCCTCCTACGAGCAGTACTTC. This sequence encodes CASSHLPSVGASYEQYF.

The chain joins TRBV4-3 to TRBJ2-1; D is perhaps TRBD1 (6 bases). Germline CDR1 is LGHNA and CDR2 is YSLEER. V was shortened by 1 base and J by 2 bases, with 12 bases between the two germline ends. The CDR3 runs to 16 residues. Written as DNA, the CDR3 is TGCGCCAGCAGCCAAGCCTCGAAGGGGGCCTACAATGAGCAGTTCTTC. Amino acids: CASSQASKGAYNEQFF.

This clone occurred once. V and J are TRBV4-2 and TRBJ1-2; 11 nucleotides match TRBD1. This CDR3 has 17 residues. V was pared by 3 bases and J by 5 bases, with 11 bases of the junction left unmatched. Germline values: CDR1 LGHNA, CDR2 YNFKEQ. The CDR3 DNA is TGTGCCAGCAGCCAGGAGGACAGGGGGCCCCTAAGGTATGGCTACACCTTC. Translation: CASSQEDRGPLRYGYTF.

The chain has TRBV14 and TRBJ1-4; D not resolved. Germline V gene lookup returns CDR1 SGHDN and CDR2 FVKESK. V dropped 1 base and J dropped 5 bases, with 11 bases sitting between them. The CDR3 has 15 amino acids. In nucleotides, the CDR3 is TGTGCCAGCAGCCAAGCCCGGGGTCAAAATGAAAAACTGTTTTTT. Its translation: CASSQARGQNEKLFF.

V is TRBV19 and J is TRBJ1-5; possible D gene TRBD1, 6 bases. The length of the CDR3 is 17 residues. V was pared by 4 bases and J by 1 base, with 17 bases between. Looked up from germline, CDR1 is LNHDA and CDR2 is SQIVND (reference sequence). CDR3 sequence: CASSTPFGGTSNQPQHF. In DNA form, the CDR3 reads TGTGCCAGTAGTACCCCATTCGGGGGGACAAGCAATCAGCCCCAGCATTTT.

The chain recombines TRBV15 with TRBJ2-3; D perhaps matches TRBD2 (7 bases). The germline V and J ends were trimmed by 11 bases and 5 bases, with 23 bases remaining between them. The CDR3 contains 15 residues. CDR1 and CDR2 (germline): LNHNV, YYDKDF (reference sequence). CDR3 amino acids: CASGDGVLAVDTQYF. DNA for the CDR3: TGTGCCTCAGGGGATGGCGTCCTAGCGGTAGATACGCAGTATTTT.

This clone was counted only a few times. The V call is TRBV6-5, the J call TRBJ2-1; D may be TRBD1 (6 bases). The V end lost 6 bases, the J end lost 5 bases, and 11 bases lay between the germline ends. The CDR3 length is 13 residues. Germline V lookup: CDR1 MNHEY, CDR2 SVGAGI. The CDR3 nucleotides are TGTGCCAGCAGGGCAGGGACACACAATGAGCAGTTCTTC. It encodes CASRAGTHNEQFF.

The gene calls are TRBV30 and TRBJ2-2; 8 bases line up with TRBD2. After removal of 0 bases from V and 2 bases from J, the junction contained 5 bases not matched to a gene. The CDR3 consists of 16 residues. The germline V gene encodes CDR1 GTSNPN and CDR2 SVGIG (reference sequence). The CDR3 loop is CAWSVREGANTGELFF. The DNA of the CDR3 is TGTGCCTGGAGTGTACGGGAGGGTGCCAACACCGGGGAGCTGTTTTTT.

The J gene is TRBJ2-7, the V gene TRBV6-1, with D uncertain. V dropped 2 bases and J dropped 2 bases, with 13 bases sitting between them. The CDR3 sequence is 15 residues long. The germline gives CDR1 MNHNS, CDR2 SASEGT. The CDR3 region is CASSELGGLAYEQYF. Written as DNA, the CDR3 is TGTGCCAGCAGTGAACTAGGCGGTTTGGCCTACGAGCAGTACTTC.